The 5 T cell receptor beta chains presented below share a single source sample, sequenced in a study of post-analysis software for immune sequencing data. The TCR beta cDNA libraries carried unique molecular identifiers. TCRdb reprocessed the PCR reads with MiXCR, giving one entry per CDR3 protein. The sample lists about 760,000 distinct CDR3 sequences, approximately 30% occurring once. Whole-study findings and limits: Included in a set of roughly five TRBV segments more frequent in patients than controls were TRBV5-6, TRBV5-1 and TRBV20-1.

These receptors' antigens are unknown. The sequenced sample consisted of blood. The receptor source for this set is a girl aged 10 to 17 with multiple sclerosis.

This clonotype was seen a handful of times. The rearrangement links TRBV20-1 to TRBJ2-7; D is perhaps TRBD2 (5 bases). The germline V and J ends were trimmed by 6 bases and 2 bases, with 20 bases remaining between them. Germline V gene data show CDR1 as DFQATT and CDR2 as SNEGSKA (reference sequence). The CDR3 covers 15 residues. The CDR3 DNA reads as TGCAGTGCCCCGTCGTCGGGATCCCCTACCTACGAGCAGTACTTC. Residues: CSAPSSGSPTYEQYF.

This clonotype appeared a few times. The chain uses TRBV27 and TRBJ2-1; D is unresolved. Germline V lookup: CDR1 MNHEY, CDR2 SMNVEV (reference sequence). The CDR3 covers 13 residues. V was cut by 1 base and J by 6 bases, with 7 bases left in between. The CDR3 DNA sequence: TGTGCCAGCAGTTTATTATCTCGCAATGAGCAGTTCTTC. Protein sequence: CASSLLSRNEQFF.

The genes are TRBV24-1 and TRBJ2-4, with D perhaps matching TRBD1 (5 bases). The CDR3 sequence is 18 residues long. CDR1 is KGHDR and CDR2 is SFDVKD in the germline V gene. V shed 0 bases and J shed 0 bases, with 14 bases lying between them. The CDR3 sequence is CATSDLQGRRTAKNIQYF. The CDR3, as DNA: TGTGCCACCAGTGATTTGCAGGGTCGGCGTACAGCCAAAAACATTCAGTACTTC.

The chain has TRBV6-5 and TRBJ1-1; D may be TRBD1 (5 bases). V was trimmed by 2 bases and J by 0 bases, leaving 16 bases between them. Germline-derived CDR1 and CDR2 are MNHEY and SVGAGI. This CDR3 has 17 amino acids. The CDR3 sequence: CASSYGSQGRMNTEAFF. In DNA form, the CDR3 reads TGTGCCAGCAGTTACGGGAGTCAGGGCCGGATGAACACTGAAGCTTTCTTT.

The chain combines TRBV5-1 with TRBJ2-5, with TRBD2 identical over 10 bases. In germline, CDR1 is SGHRS, CDR2 YFSETQ. The CDR3 spans 16 residues. Trimming took 4 bases from V and 4 from J; bases not matched to a gene: 10. DNA for the CDR3: TGCGCCAGCAGCCCAAATAGCGGGGGGCTTGGAGAGACCCAGTACTTC. This encodes CASSPNSGGLGETQYF.